This T cell receptor beta chain was obtained from a study of shared clonotypes between healthy human individuals. Looking at the study overall: Researchers drew samples from two women and three men aged 18 to 49.

Some clones are missing from TCRdb's copy, which holds only in-frame ones; the method was immunoSEQ multiplex PCR. The sample contains about 2.2 million clones, around 95% of which appear only once. This CDR3 contains 18 residues. In germline, CDR1 is SGHDT, CDR2 YYEEEE. V was clipped by 0 bases and J by 3 bases; unmatched bases: 8. Whole-study results and caveats: When compared with the clonotypes that were shared by all four sorted-subset donors, the non-shared clonotypes turned out to have lower generation probabilities. Clonotypes that were shared across several donors made up around 5% of naive CD4 clonotypes.

On this clone: Its specificity is unknown.

Naive CD8 cells were CD45RO-negative, positively selected for CCR7, excluding terminally differentiated effector memory CD45RA+ cells. The chain carries TRBV5-6 and TRBJ2-1; 11 nucleotides line up with TRBD2. The origin of this receptor is a man aged 18 to 29 in good health. Some clones in this sample may be carry-over from other donors' samples. Sequencing was performed on naive CD8+ T cells from PBMCs. CDR3: CASSLEGTSGYSYNEQFF. The DNA of the CDR3 is TGTGCCAGCAGCTTGGAAGGGACTAGCGGATATAGCTACAATGAGCAGTTCTTC.